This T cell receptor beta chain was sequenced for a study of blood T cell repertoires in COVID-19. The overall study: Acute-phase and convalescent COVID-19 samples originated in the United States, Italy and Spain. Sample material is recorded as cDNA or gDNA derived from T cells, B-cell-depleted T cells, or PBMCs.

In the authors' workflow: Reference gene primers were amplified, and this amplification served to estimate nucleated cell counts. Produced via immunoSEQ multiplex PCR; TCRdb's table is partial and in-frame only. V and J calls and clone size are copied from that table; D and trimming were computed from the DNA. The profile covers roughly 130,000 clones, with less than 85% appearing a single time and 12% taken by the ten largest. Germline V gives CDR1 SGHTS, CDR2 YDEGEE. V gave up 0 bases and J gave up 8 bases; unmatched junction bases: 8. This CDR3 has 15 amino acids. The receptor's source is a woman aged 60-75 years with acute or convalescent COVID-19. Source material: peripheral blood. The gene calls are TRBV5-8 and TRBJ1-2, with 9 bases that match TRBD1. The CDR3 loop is CASSLAGTGSRGYTF. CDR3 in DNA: TGTGCCAGCAGCTTGGCAGGGACAGGGTCGCGGGGCTACACCTTC.